Presented here are 17 T cell receptor beta chains from one specimen sequenced in a study of sequential checkpoint blockade in melanoma. The treatment denotes: randomized to nivolumab then ipilimumab (arm A) or the reverse (arm B). Sequenced by immunoSEQ multiplex PCR; TCRdb stores in-frame clones only, minus some. The sample lists several thousand clones, about two fifths occurring once. The sequencing here drew on tumor tissue (inferred from file names), taken from a patient given nivolumab and ipilimumab in sequence. The receptors originated from a human donor with melanoma.

A few counts support this clone. This chain uses TRBV30 with TRBJ2-5; a possible D gene is TRBD1 (5 bases). CDR1 and CDR2 from the germline V gene are GTSNPN and SVGIG (reference sequence). V shed 0 bases and J shed 5 bases, with 13 bases lying between them. The CDR3 length is 14 residues. The CDR3 region has the DNA TGTGCCTGGAGTGTAACCCAGGGTCGCGAGACCCAGTACTTC. Its translation: CAWSVTQGRETQYF.

In this sample, this clone turned up once. CDR3 sequence reads: CACDRGGGLNEQFF. Written as DNA, the CDR3 is TGTGCCTGTGACCGTGGCGGGGGGCTTAATGAGCAGTTCTTC. V and J are TRBV30 and TRBJ2-1; 8 bases map to TRBD2. Germline V lookup: CDR1 GTSNPN, CDR2 SVGIG (reference sequence). The CDR3 covers 14 residues. V lost 6 bases, J lost 7 bases, and 11 bases stayed unmatched.

This clone was counted between two and nine times. The gene calls are TRBV19 and TRBJ2-2, with a tentative D call TRBD2 (5 bases). Trimming stripped 3 bases from V and 8 bases from J, with 10 bases between. The CDR3 sequence is 13 residues long. Germline CDR1 is LNHDA and CDR2 is SQIVND (reference sequence). Here the CDR3 reads CASSIDRTGELFF. CDR3 nucleotides: TGTGCCAGTAGTATCGATAGGACTGGGGAGCTGTTTTTT.

This clone appeared a few times. The chain recombines TRBV30 with TRBJ1-3; D is ambiguous. V dropped 0 bases and J dropped 0 bases, with 9 bases sitting between them. The CDR3 loop spans 15 amino acids. Per the germline V gene, CDR1 is GTSNPN and CDR2 is SVGIG (reference sequence). CDR3 loop: CAWSVGWSSGNTIYF. Here the CDR3 DNA reads TGTGCCTGGAGTGTTGGGTGGAGCTCTGGAAACACCATATATTTT.

Within the sample, this clone is medium-sized (0.01 to 0.1%). The chain recombines TRBV11-3 with TRBJ1-1, with D perhaps matching TRBD1 (5 bases). The CDR3 spans 16 residues. V lost 3 bases and J 2 bases, leaving 16 bases between the germline ends. Germline V CDR1 and CDR2: SGHNT, YENEEA. The CDR3 region is CASSLRSGIGNTEAFF. The CDR3 DNA sequence: TGTGCCAGCAGCTTGCGGTCAGGGATCGGAAACACTGAAGCTTTCTTT.

This clone was seen only a few times. The V call is TRBV11-3, the J call TRBJ2-4; the D is unclear. CDR1 SGHNT and CDR2 YENEEA come from the germline V gene. This CDR3 is built from 15 residues. Trimming took off 8 bases at V and 2 bases at J, with 16 bases between the two ends. CDR3 nucleotide sequence: TGTGCCAGCCGGATGGTCCGGGCCCCCAAAAACATTCAGTACTTC. Protein product: CASRMVRAPKNIQYF.

The chain employs TRBV25-1 and TRBJ1-2; maybe TRBD1 (5 bases). The CDR3 runs 18 residues. CDR1 is MGHDK, CDR2 SYGVNS, per germline. With 1 base removed from V and 8 bases from J, the gap between germline ends came to 26 bases. CDR3 in amino acids: CASSESKLPGWGSKGYTF. In nucleotides, the CDR3 is TGTGCCAGCAGTGAATCCAAGTTGCCAGGGTGGGGGTCAAAAGGCTACACCTTC.

The table lists this clone with a count of one. The genes are TRBV5-1 and TRBJ1-2; 9 positions agree with TRBD1. The trim removed 0 bases at V and 6 bases at J, leaving 9 bases unmatched. Germline V gene sequence: CDR1 SGHRS, CDR2 YFSETQ. The CDR3 spans 16 residues. The CDR3 spells CASSLDFGDRGDGYTF. CDR3 coding DNA: TGCGCCAGCAGCTTGGACTTCGGCGACAGGGGGGATGGCTACACCTTC. Variable domain in full (rest from reference TRBV5-1 and TRBJ1-2): KAGVTQTPRYLIKTRGQQVTLSCSPISGHRSVSWYQQTPGQGLQFLFEYFSETQRNKGNFPGRFSGRQFSNSRSEMNVSTLELGDSALYLCASSLDFGDRGDGYTFGSGTRLTVV.

The genes are TRBV27 and TRBJ2-7; 8 bases are shared with TRBD1. Germline V lookup: CDR1 MNHEY, CDR2 SMNVEV (reference sequence). The J segment lost 6 bases and the V segment lost 1 base, leaving 5 bases of the junction unmatched. The CDR3 length is 14 residues. The CDR3: CASSLWDRLSEQYF. DNA of the CDR3: TGTGCCAGCAGTTTATGGGACAGGTTAAGCGAGCAGTACTTC.

This clone occurred a few times. The rearrangement joins TRBV10-3 to TRBJ2-3; D remains ambiguous. Trimming took 1 base from V and 5 from J, leaving 31 bases between them. This CDR3 spans 21 amino acids. The germline V gene has CDR1 ENHRY and CDR2 SYGVKD. The CDR3 sequence is CAISELLAPTLAQSPRDTQYF. DNA of the CDR3: TGTGCCATCAGTGAGTTATTGGCTCCAACACTCGCACAATCCCCCCGAGATACGCAGTATTTT.

This rearrangement joins TRBV29-1 to TRBJ2-1, with 13 bases matching TRBD2. Trimming took 7 bases from V and 7 from J; bases not matched to a gene: 10. There are 15 residues in the CDR3. Germline CDR1 reads SQVTM; CDR2 reads ANQGSEA. CDR3 region: CSGGLAGVSRNEQFF. The CDR3 bases are TGCAGCGGCGGACTAGCGGGAGTCAGTAGGAATGAGCAGTTCTTC.

The chain couples TRBV9 to TRBJ1-2, with 9 bases aligning to TRBD1. CDR3 length: 14 amino acids. Unmatched junction bases numbered 6, after V lost 5 bases and J lost 4 bases. In germline, CDR1 is SGDLS, CDR2 YYNGEE. The CDR3 nucleotides read TGTGCCAGCAGTCAAACAGGGGGCAGCTATGGCTACACCTTC. Encoded protein: CASSQTGGSYGYTF. The full variable domain, with the rest looked up from reference TRBV9 and TRBJ1-2, is DSGVTQTPKHLITATGQRVTLRCSPRSGDLSVYWYQQSLDQGLQFLIQYYNGEERAKGNILERFSAQQFPDLHSELNLSSLELGDSALYFCASSQTGGSYGYTFGSGTRLTVV.

The V and J genes are TRBV30 and TRBJ2-7; D is possibly TRBD1 or TRBD2 (5 bases each). CDR3 length: 12 amino acids. The V gene's germline CDR1 is GTSNPN and CDR2 SVGIG (reference sequence). Trimming removed 5 bases from V and 6 bases from J, with 14 bases in between. CDR3: CAWAGFGTEQYF. The DNA for the CDR3 is TGTGCCTGGGCTGGGTTTGGGACCGAGCAGTACTTC.

This chain links TRBV30 with TRBJ2-1, with 10 bases fitting TRBD2. CDR3 length: 17 residues. Germline V gene lookup returns CDR1 GTSNPN and CDR2 SVGIG (reference sequence). J lost 0 bases, V lost 7 bases, and 12 bases had no gene match. CDR3 nucleotides: TGTGCCTCACTGGGGGTAGCGGGAGGCCGCTCCTACAATGAGCAGTTCTTC. It is translated as CASLGVAGGRSYNEQFF.

The chain recombines TRBV23-1 with TRBJ1-3; possible D gene TRBD1, 5 bases. TRBV23-1 belongs to the ORF category, with a function that is uncertain. This CDR3 has 16 amino acids. Trimming pared 6 bases from V and 7 bases from J, leaving 22 bases between. The CDR3 sequence is CASSLGAAGGMNTIYF. CDR3 in DNA: TGCGCCAGCAGCTTAGGTGCGGCTGGGGGTATGAACACCATATATTTT.

The rearrangement links TRBV19 to TRBJ1-1; no definite D call. The V end lost 2 bases, the J end lost 3 bases, and 4 bases lay between the germline ends. From germline, CDR1 is LNHDA and CDR2 SQIVND (reference sequence). This CDR3 contains 12 residues. CDR3 sequence: CASSIRDTEAFF. The CDR3 DNA is TGTGCCAGTAGTATAAGGGACACTGAAGCTTTCTTT.

This clone has more than one count but fewer than ten. This rearrangement joins TRBV19 to TRBJ1-4; TRBD1 agrees at 7 bases. Trimming took 5 bases from V and 7 from J; bases not matched to a gene: 7. CDR3 length: 14 amino acids. From germline, CDR1 is LNHDA and CDR2 SQIVND (reference sequence). CDR3 amino acids: CASSSTGKGEKLFF. CDR3 sequence (DNA): TGTGCCAGTAGTTCGACAGGGAAAGGTGAAAAACTGTTTTTT.